Shown below are 25 T cell receptor beta chains from a single sample sequenced in a study of cytomegalovirus exposure and HLA in healthy donors. Amplification used 60 Vbeta primers and 13 Jbeta primers. Assay: immunoSEQ multiplex PCR; the TCRdb copy retains only in-frame clones and omits some. The profile shows approximately 190,000 clones, about 85% of them singletons. The sample taken for sequencing was PBMCs. These receptors came from a man in his forties or fifties in good health and CMV-seronegative.

The chain combines TRBV19 with TRBJ2-5; the D gene is possibly TRBD1 (5 bases). The CDR3 loop spans 13 amino acids. CDR1 LNHDA and CDR2 SQIVND come from the germline V gene (reference sequence). Trimming stripped 9 bases from V and 0 bases from J, with 11 bases between. As DNA, the CDR3 is TGTGCCAGCGGACATCCGTACCAAGAGACCCAGTACTTC. It encodes CASGHPYQETQYF.

This clone has more than one count but fewer than ten. This chain connects TRBV2 to TRBJ1-1, with 7 bases aligning to TRBD1. Germline V gives CDR1 SNHLY, CDR2 FYNNEI. Trimming took 4 bases from V and 5 from J; bases not matched to a gene: 4. The CDR3 is made up of 13 amino acids. CDR3 coding DNA: TGTGCCAGCAGTGGACAGGGAACTACTGAAGCTTTCTTT. Translation: CASSGQGTTEAFF.

This clone came up once. The V and J genes are TRBV6-5 and TRBJ2-7; maybe TRBD2 (6 bases). V gave up 2 bases and J gave up 1 base, with 9 bases separating them. The CDR3 consists of 14 residues. Germline V gene sequence: CDR1 MNHEY, CDR2 SVGAGI. For the CDR3, the DNA is TGTGCCAGCAGTTACACACGGGGGTCCTACGAGCAGTACTTC. This sequence encodes CASSYTRGSYEQYF.

The chain recombines TRBV25-1 with TRBJ1-2; TRBD1 aligns across 9 bases. CDR1 MGHDK and CDR2 SYGVNS come from the germline V gene. The V and J ends lost 5 bases and 4 bases, in that order; junction bases with no gene match: 8. The CDR3 has 15 amino acids. CDR3 nucleotide sequence: TGTGCCAGCAGTACCTCGGACAGGGGACGCTATGGCTACACCTTC. Translated, it gives CASSTSDRGRYGYTF.

J is TRBJ2-1 and V is TRBV7-6; 10 bases line up with TRBD2. V dropped 3 bases and J dropped 6; count of bases not matched to a gene: 5. The germline V gene encodes CDR1 SGHVS and CDR2 FNYEAQ. This CDR3 has 15 residues. The CDR3 DNA sequence: TGTGCCAGCAGCTTCGGGACTAGCGCCTTCAATGAGCAGTTCTTC. Its translation is CASSFGTSAFNEQFF.

The chain carries TRBV27 and TRBJ1-2; TRBD1 matches 7 bases. V lost 5 bases to trimming and J lost 8 bases; unmatched junction nucleotides: 5. The germline CDR1 and CDR2 sequences are MNHEY and SMNVEV (reference sequence). CDR3 length: 12 residues. The CDR3 loop reads CASSPTGTGYTF. CDR3 in DNA: TGTGCCAGCAGTCCGACAGGGACCGGCTACACCTTC.

Of note for this clone: Different DNA sequences within this sample yield the same CDR3. Here the CDR3 DNA reads TGTGCCAGCAGTTACCGGGACAGGGGGTCTTCACCCCTCCACTTT. This encodes CASSYRDRGSSPLHF. J is TRBJ1-6 and V is TRBV6-5, with 11 bases aligning to TRBD1. Germline V gene sequence: CDR1 MNHEY, CDR2 SVGAGI. The CDR3 length is 15 residues. V was clipped by 2 bases and J by 9 bases; unmatched bases: 3.

The rearrangement links TRBV1 to TRBJ1-2. TRBV1 is flagged as a pseudogene. The CDR3 totals 17 residues. The CDR3 DNA follows: TGCACCAGCAGCCAAGATGAGGTCCGGACTGACCTCTATGGCTACACCTTC. Translating it yields CTSSQDEVRTDLYGYTF.

This clone was counted between two and nine times. The chain joins TRBV29-1 to TRBJ2-7, with D possibly matching TRBD1 (5 bases). The CDR3 is 15 amino acids. Germline CDR1 SQVTM, CDR2 ANQGSEA. Between the trimmed V and J ends, which lost 0 bases and 6 bases, there was a span of 18 bases. In nucleotides, the CDR3 is TGCAGCGTTGAAGATCAAGTAGCAGGGTCTACCGAGCAGTACTTC. Amino acids: CSVEDQVAGSTEQYF.

This rearrangement joins TRBV19 to TRBJ1-1, with D possibly being TRBD1 (6 bases). CDR1 and CDR2 (germline): LNHDA, SQIVND (reference sequence). The V end lost 8 bases, the J end lost 0 bases, and 16 bases lay between the germline ends. This CDR3 contains 15 residues. The CDR3 sequence is CASRAGGGMNTEAFF. The CDR3 nucleotides read TGTGCCAGTCGCGCGGGGGGGGGCATGAACACTGAAGCTTTCTTT.

DNA for the CDR3: TGTGCCAGCAGCCGGGACAGGGCCTACAATGAGCAGTTCTTC. This sequence encodes CASSRDRAYNEQFF. The genes are TRBV7-9 and TRBJ2-1, with 9 bases matching TRBD1. Trimming took 5 bases from V and 2 from J; bases not matched to a gene: 1. Germline CDR1 is SEHNR and CDR2 is FQNEAQ (reference sequence). The CDR3 spans 14 residues.

The CDR3 is CASSYLRQPQHF. The CDR3, as DNA: TGTGCCAGCAGTTACTTACGGCAGCCCCAGCATTTT. The chain has TRBV6-6 and TRBJ1-5; D is unresolved. V was pared by 1 base and J by 7 bases, with 5 bases between. Per germline, CDR1 MNHNY and CDR2 SVGAGI (reference sequence). This CDR3 comprises 12 residues.

This clone was counted between two and nine times. The likely explanation is a read error, given a far larger clone one base away. The gene calls are TRBV25-1 and TRBJ1-2, with 9 bases fitting TRBD1. V was pared by 4 bases and J by 6 bases, with 6 bases of the junction left unmatched. From germline, CDR1 is MGHDK and CDR2 SYGVNS. The CDR3 contains 14 residues. The CDR3 is CASSGGTGSHGYTF. Here the CDR3 DNA reads TGTGCCAGCAGTGGGGGGACAGGGTCTCATGGCTACACCTTC.

The CDR3 loop is CATSAGTDNEKLFF. CDR3 coding DNA: TGTGCCACCAGCGCTGGGACAGATAATGAAAAACTGTTTTTT. The chain has TRBV15 and TRBJ1-4, with TRBD1 matching over 7 bases. The CDR3 sequence is 14 residues long. Per the germline V gene, CDR1 is LNHNV and CDR2 is YYDKDF (reference sequence). Losses at the gene ends were 5 bases for V and 4 bases for J; bases not matched to a gene: 4.

With respect to this clone: Sequence at one end of the junction differs from germline and may be a read error. The gene calls are TRBV7-9 and TRBJ1-6; 7 nucleotides line up with TRBD1. Germline V gives CDR1 SEHNR, CDR2 FQNEAQ (reference sequence). The CDR3 runs 18 residues. CDR3 DNA: TGTTCCAGCAGCTTAATCCCAGGGGGGAGCTCCTATAATTCACCCCTCCACTTT. Amino acid sequence: CSSSLIPGGSSYNSPLHF.

This clone has a handful of counts. The rearrangement uses TRBV19 and TRBJ1-2; possible D gene TRBD1, 6 bases. Between the trimmed V and J ends, which lost 3 bases and 8 bases, there was a span of 13 bases. Germline CDR1 is LNHDA and CDR2 is SQIVND (reference sequence). The CDR3 length is 13 residues. The DNA for the CDR3 is TGTGCCAGTAGTATTCGGGACACTGGGGGCTACACCTTC. Residues: CASSIRDTGGYTF.

The chain is built from TRBV9 and TRBJ2-1; 11 bases are shared with TRBD1. The V gene end was trimmed by 4 bases and the J gene end by 9 bases; junction bases not matched to a gene: 6. The germline V gene encodes CDR1 SGDLS and CDR2 YYNGEE. The length of the CDR3 is 14 residues. The CDR3: CASSLGTGGGEQFF. CDR3 DNA: TGTGCCAGCAGCCTGGGGACAGGGGGAGGTGAGCAGTTCTTC. The entire variable domain, with the rest obtained from reference TRBV9 and TRBJ2-1, is as follows: DSGVTQTPKHLITATGQRVTLRCSPRSGDLSVYWYQQSLDQGLQFLIQYYNGEERAKGNILERFSAQQFPDLHSELNLSSLELGDSALYFCASSLGTGGGEQFFGPGTRLTVL.

The chain couples TRBV5-5 to TRBJ2-5, with D hard to call. Germline V lookup: CDR1 SGHKS, CDR2 YYEKEE (reference sequence). The CDR3 sequence is 14 residues long. Trimming pared 0 bases from V and 5 bases from J, leaving 11 bases between. CDR3 loop: CASSLVIAGETQYF. The CDR3 DNA follows: TGTGCCAGCAGCTTGGTAATAGCTGGGGAGACCCAGTACTTC.

The chain joins TRBV6-5 to TRBJ2-6; D gene uncertain. V gave up 6 bases and J gave up 0 bases, with 9 bases separating them. From germline, CDR1 is MNHEY and CDR2 SVGAGI. The CDR3 is 15 amino acids. CDR3 region: CASSPEDSGANVLTF. The CDR3 nucleotides are TGTGCCAGCAGCCCCGAGGACTCTGGGGCCAACGTCCTGACTTTC.

The chain employs TRBV5-1 and TRBJ2-7, with D maybe TRBD1 (5 bases). CDR3 length: 15 amino acids. The V and J ends lost 5 bases and 1 base respectively, with 16 bases between them. Germline V gives CDR1 SGHRS, CDR2 YFSETQ. The CDR3 DNA follows: TGCGCCAGCAGGATCAGACAGAGCCATTCCTACGAGCAGTACTTC. Its translation is CASRIRQSHSYEQYF.

V is TRBV5-1 and J is TRBJ1-2; tentative D call: TRBD1 (6 bases). With 1 base removed from V and 2 bases from J, the gap between germline ends came to 9 bases. Germline V gene sequence: CDR1 SGHRS, CDR2 YFSETQ. The CDR3 contains 14 residues. The CDR3 region is CASSLPGVNYGYTF. CDR3 nucleotide sequence: TGCGCCAGCAGCTTGCCAGGGGTGAACTATGGCTACACCTTC. The full variable domain, its missing parts supplied by reference TRBV5-1 and TRBJ1-2, is KAGVTQTPRYLIKTRGQQVTLSCSPISGHRSVSWYQQTPGQGLQFLFEYFSETQRNKGNFPGRFSGRQFSNSRSEMNVSTLELGDSALYLCASSLPGVNYGYTFGSGTRLTVV.

The chain recombines TRBV4-3 with TRBJ2-2, with D possibly matching TRBD2 (7 bases). Per the germline V gene, CDR1 is LGHNA and CDR2 is YSLEER. The CDR3 runs 17 residues. With 1 base removed from V and 6 bases from J, the gap between germline ends came to 18 bases. CDR3: CASSQGAGAGGAGELFF. CDR3 DNA: TGCGCCAGCAGCCAAGGGGCGGGGGCGGGCGGGGCCGGGGAGCTGTTTTTT.

The chain uses TRBV7-2 and TRBJ2-1, with 14 bases aligning to TRBD2. The CDR3 has 16 residues. Germline V gene sequence: CDR1 SGHTA, CDR2 FQGNSA. Trimming took 2 bases from V and 10 from J; bases not matched to a gene: 7. The CDR3 DNA follows: TGTGCCAGCAGCTTACCGACTAGCGGGGGGGCTGGGGAGCAGTTCTTC. Residues: CASSLPTSGGAGEQFF.

The chain carries TRBV18 and TRBJ1-6; D not certain. Germline assignment: CDR1 KGHSH and CDR2 LQKENI. The CDR3 loop spans 13 amino acids. The V and J ends lost 3 bases and 11 bases respectively, with 11 bases between them. CDR3 bases: TGTGCCAGCTCACCCGACCGCGAGGCACCCCTCCACTTT. Its translation: CASSPDREAPLHF.

The V and J genes are TRBV7-6 and TRBJ2-2; TRBD2 agrees at 12 bases. V shed 5 bases, J shed 0 bases, and the junction held 4 bases outside the gene matches. CDR3 length equals 17 residues. Germline assignment: CDR1 SGHVS and CDR2 FNYEAQ. In nucleotides, the CDR3 is TGTGCCAGCAGCCTGACTAGCGGGGGCGCGAACACCGGGGAGCTGTTTTTT. Translating gives CASSLTSGGANTGELFF.